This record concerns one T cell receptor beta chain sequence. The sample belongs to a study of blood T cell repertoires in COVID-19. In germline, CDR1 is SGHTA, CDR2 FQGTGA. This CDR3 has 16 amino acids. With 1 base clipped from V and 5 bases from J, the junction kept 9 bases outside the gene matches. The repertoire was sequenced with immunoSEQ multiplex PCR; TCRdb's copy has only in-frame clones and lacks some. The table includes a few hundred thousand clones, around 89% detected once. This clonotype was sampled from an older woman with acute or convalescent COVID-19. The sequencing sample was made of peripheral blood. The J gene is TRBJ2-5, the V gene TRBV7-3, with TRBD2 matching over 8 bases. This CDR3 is CASSLRPGLGQETQYF. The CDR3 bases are TGTGCCAGCAGCTTAAGACCGGGACTAGGACAGGAGACCCAGTACTTC.